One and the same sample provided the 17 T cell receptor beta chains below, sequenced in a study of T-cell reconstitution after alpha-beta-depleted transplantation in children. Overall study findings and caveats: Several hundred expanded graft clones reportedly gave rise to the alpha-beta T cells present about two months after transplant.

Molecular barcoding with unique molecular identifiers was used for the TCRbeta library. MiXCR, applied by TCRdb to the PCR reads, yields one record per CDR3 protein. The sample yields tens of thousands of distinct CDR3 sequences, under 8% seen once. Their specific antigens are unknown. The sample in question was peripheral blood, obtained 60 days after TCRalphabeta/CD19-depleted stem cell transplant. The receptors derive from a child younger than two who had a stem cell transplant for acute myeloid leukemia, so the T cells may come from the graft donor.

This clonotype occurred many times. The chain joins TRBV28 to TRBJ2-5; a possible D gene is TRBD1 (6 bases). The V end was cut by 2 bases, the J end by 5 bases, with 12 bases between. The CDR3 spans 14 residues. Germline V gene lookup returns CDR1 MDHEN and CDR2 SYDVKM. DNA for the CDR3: TGTGCCAGCAGTTTAAACAGGGTGCGGGAGACCCAGTACTTC. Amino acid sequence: CASSLNRVRETQYF.

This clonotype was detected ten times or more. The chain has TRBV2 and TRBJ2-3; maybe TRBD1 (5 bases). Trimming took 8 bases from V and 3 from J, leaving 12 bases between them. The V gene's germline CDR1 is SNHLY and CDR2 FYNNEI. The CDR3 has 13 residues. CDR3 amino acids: CASRKGRTDTQYF. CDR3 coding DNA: TGTGCCAGCCGCAAGGGGCGGACAGATACGCAGTATTTT.

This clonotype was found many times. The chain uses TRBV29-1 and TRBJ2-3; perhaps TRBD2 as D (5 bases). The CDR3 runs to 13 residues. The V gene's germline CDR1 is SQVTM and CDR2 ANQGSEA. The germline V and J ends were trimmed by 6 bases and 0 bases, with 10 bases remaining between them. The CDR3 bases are TGCAGCGTGTTGACTACCAGCACAGATACGCAGTATTTT. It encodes CSVLTTSTDTQYF.

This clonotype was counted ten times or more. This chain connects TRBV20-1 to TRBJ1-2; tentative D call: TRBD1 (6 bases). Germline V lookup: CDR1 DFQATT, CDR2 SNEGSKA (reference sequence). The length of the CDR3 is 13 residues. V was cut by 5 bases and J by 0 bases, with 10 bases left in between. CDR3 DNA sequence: TGCAGTGCTGGGACACTCGCTAACTATGGCTACACCTTC. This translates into CSAGTLANYGYTF.

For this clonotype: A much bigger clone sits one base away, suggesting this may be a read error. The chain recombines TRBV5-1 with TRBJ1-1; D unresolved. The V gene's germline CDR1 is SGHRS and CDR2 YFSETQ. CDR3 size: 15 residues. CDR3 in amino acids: CASTLYDLANTEAFF. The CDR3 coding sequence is TGCGCCAGCACCTTGTACGATTTGGCGAACACTGAAGCTTTCTTT.

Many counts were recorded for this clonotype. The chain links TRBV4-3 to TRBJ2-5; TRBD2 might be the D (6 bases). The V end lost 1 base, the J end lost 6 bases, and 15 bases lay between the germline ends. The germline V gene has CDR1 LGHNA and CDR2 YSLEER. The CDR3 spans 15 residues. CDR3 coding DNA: TGCGCCAGCAGCCAAGTTTGGAGGGGTCGGAAGACCCAGTACTTC. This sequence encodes CASSQVWRGRKTQYF.

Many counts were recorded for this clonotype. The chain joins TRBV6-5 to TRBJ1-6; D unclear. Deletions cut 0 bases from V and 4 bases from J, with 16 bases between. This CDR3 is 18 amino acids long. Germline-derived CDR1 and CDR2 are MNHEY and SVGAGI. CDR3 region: CASSYSISGTQYNSPLHF. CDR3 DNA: TGTGCCAGCAGTTACTCGATTTCCGGCACACAATATAATTCACCCCTCCACTTT.

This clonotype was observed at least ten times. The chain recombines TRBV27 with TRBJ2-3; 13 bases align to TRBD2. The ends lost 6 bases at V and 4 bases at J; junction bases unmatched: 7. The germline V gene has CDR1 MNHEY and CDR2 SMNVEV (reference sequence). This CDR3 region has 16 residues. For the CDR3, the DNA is TGTGCCAGCAGACCCTCACTAGCGGGAGGGGCAGATACGCAGTATTTT. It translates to CASRPSLAGGADTQYF.

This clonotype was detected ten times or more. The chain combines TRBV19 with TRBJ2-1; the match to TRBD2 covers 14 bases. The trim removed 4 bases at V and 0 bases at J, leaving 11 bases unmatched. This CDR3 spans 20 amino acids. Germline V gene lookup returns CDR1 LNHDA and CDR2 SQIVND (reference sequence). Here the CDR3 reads CASSTRLAGGPASSYNEQFF. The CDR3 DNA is TGTGCCAGTAGTACCCGACTAGCGGGAGGGCCAGCGAGCTCCTACAATGAGCAGTTCTTC.

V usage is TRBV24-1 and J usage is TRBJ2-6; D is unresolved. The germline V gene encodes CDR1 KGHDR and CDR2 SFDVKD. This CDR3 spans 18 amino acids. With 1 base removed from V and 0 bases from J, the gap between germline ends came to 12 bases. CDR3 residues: CATSDLEPLDSGANVLTF. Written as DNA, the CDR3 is TGTGCCACCAGTGATTTAGAACCGCTGGACTCTGGGGCCAACGTCCTGACTTTC.

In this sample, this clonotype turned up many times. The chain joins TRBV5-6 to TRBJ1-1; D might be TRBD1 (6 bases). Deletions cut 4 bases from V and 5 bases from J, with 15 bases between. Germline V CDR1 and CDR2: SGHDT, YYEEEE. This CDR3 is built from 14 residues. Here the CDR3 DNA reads TGTGCCAGCAGCATACAAGGGGGTCGGACTGAAGCTTTCTTT. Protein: CASSIQGGRTEAFF.

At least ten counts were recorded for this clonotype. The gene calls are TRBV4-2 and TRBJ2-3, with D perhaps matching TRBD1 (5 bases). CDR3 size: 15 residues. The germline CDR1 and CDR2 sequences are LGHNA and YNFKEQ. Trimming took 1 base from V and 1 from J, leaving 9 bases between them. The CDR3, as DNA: TGTGCCAGCAGCCAAGTAGGGGCCGGCACAGATACGCAGTATTTT. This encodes CASSQVGAGTDTQYF.

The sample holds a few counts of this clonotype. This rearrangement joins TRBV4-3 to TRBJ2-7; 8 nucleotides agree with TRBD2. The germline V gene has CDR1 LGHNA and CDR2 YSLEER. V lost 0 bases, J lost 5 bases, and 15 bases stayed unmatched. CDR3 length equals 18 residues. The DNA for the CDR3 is TGCGCCAGCAGCCAAGAAAGAGAGGGCGGGACTAGGCGTCACGAGCAGTACTTC. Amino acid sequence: CASSQEREGGTRRHEQYF.

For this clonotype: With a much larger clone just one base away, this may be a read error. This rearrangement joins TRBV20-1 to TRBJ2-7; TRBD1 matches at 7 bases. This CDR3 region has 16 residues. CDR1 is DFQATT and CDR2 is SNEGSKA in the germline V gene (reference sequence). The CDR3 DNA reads TGCTGTGCTAGAGATGTTCCAGACAGGGTTTACTACGAGCAGTACTTC. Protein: CCARDVPDRVYYEQYF.

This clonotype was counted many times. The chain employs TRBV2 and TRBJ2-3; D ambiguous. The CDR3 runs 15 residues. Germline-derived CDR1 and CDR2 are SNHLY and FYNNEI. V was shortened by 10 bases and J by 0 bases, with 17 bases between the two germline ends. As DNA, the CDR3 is TGTGCCACCCCCGGGCACACTGGGAGCACAGATACGCAGTATTTT. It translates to CATPGHTGSTDTQYF. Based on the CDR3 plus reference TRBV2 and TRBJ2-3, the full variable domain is EPEVTQTPSHQVTQMGQEVILRCVPISNHLYFYWYRQILGQKVEFLVSFYNNEISEKSEIFDDQFSVERPDGSNFTLKIRSTKLEDSAMYFCATPGHTGSTDTQYFGPGTRLTVL.

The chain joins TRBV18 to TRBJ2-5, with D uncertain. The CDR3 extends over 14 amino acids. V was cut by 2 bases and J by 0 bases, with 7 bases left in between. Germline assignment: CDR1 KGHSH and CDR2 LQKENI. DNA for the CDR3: TGTGCCAGCTCACCAGGAATGTACCAAGAGACCCAGTACTTC. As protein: CASSPGMYQETQYF.

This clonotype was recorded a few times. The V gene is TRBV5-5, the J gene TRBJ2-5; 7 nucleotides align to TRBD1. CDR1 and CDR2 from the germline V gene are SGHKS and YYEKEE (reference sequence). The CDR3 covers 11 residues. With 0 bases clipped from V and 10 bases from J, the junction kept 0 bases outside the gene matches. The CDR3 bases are TGTGCCAGCAGCTTGGACAGGGGCCAGTACTTC. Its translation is CASSLDRGQYF.